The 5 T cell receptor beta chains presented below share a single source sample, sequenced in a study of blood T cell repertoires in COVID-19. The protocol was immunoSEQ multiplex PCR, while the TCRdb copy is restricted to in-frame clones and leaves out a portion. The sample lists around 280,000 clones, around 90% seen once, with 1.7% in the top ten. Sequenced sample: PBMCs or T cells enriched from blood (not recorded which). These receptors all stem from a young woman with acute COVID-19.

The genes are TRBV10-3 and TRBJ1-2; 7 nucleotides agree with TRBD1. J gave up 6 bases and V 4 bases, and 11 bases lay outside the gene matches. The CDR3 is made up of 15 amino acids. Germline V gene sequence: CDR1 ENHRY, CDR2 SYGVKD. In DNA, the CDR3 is TGTGCCATCAGTGGGACATTGACAGGGAAGGATGGCTACACCTTC. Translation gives CAISGTLTGKDGYTF.

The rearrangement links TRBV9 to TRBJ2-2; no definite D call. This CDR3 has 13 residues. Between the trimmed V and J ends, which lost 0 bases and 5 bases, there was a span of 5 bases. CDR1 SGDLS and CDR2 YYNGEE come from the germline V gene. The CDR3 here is CASSVGATGELFF. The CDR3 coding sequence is TGTGCCAGCAGCGTAGGGGCAACCGGGGAGCTGTTTTTT. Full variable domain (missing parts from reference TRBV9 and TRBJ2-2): DSGVTQTPKHLITATGQRVTLRCSPRSGDLSVYWYQQSLDQGLQFLIQYYNGEERAKGNILERFSAQQFPDLHSELNLSSLELGDSALYFCASSVGATGELFFGEGSRLTVL.

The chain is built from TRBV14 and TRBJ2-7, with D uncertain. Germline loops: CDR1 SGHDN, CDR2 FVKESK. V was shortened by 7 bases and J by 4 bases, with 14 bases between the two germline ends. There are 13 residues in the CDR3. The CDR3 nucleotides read TGTGCCAGCACCCCGGGTGGCAGATACGAGCAGTACTTC. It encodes CASTPGGRYEQYF.

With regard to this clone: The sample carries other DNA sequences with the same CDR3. The chain's CDR3 is CASSYTSGSYEQYF. The DNA of the CDR3 is TGTGCCAGCAGCTACACTAGCGGCTCCTACGAGCAGTACTTC. V usage is TRBV28 and J usage is TRBJ2-7; 8 nucleotides match TRBD2. Germline trimming cut 6 bases from V and 0 bases from J; bases unmatched to any gene: 4. Germline CDR1 reads MDHEN; CDR2 reads SYDVKM. The CDR3 extends over 14 amino acids.

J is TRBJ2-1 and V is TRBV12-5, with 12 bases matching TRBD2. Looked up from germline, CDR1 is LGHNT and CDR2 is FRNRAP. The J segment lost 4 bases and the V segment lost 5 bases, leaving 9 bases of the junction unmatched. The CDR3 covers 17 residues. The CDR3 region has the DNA TGTGCTAGTGGTGGGGGATGGACTAGCGGGGCATACAATGAGCAGTTCTTC. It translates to CASGGGWTSGAYNEQFF.